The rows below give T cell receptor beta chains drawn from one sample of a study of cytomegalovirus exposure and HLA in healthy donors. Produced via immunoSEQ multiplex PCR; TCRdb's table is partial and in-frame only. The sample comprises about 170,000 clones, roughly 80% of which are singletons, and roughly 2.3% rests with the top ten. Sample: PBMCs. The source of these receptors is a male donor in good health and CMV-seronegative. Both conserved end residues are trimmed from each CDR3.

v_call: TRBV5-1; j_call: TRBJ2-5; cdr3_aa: ASSQVSGGPRETQY
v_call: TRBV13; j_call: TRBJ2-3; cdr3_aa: ASSLTGFTDTQY
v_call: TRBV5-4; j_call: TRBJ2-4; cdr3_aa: ASSIDPPGQVQNIQY
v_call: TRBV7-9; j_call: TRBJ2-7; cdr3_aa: ASSSGLAGAHEQY
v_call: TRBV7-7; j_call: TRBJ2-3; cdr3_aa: ASSELAGGNTDTQY
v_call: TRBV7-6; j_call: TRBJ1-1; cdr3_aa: ASSLGHVSEAF
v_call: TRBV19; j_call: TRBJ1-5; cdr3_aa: ASSIVDQPQH
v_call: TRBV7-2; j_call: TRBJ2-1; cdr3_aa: ASSQQGNEQF
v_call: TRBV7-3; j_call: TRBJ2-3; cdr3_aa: ASSPGLSTDTQY
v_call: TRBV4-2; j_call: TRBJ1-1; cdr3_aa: ASSQDTGVTMNTEAF
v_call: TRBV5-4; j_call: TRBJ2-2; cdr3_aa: ASSPNRGAGELF
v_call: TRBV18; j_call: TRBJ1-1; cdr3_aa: ASSRQGGSTEAF
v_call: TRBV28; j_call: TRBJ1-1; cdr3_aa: ASSLAPWRGLGTEAF
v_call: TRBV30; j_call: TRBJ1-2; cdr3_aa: AWSRDSLNYGYT
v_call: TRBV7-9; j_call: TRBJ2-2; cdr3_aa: ASSLPDRDGTGELF
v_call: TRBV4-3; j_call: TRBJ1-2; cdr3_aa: ASSQVGGRDGYT
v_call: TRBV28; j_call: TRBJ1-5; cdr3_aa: ASRYGQVNQPQH
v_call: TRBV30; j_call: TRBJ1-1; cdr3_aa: AWSVFGAAYTEAF
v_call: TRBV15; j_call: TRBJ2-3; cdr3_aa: ATSRDGQGGGDTQY
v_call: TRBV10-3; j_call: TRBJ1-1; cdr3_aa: AISADRTQGTEAF
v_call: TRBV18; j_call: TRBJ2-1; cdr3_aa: ASSPRQSYNEQF
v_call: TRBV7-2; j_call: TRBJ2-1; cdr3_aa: ASSPGGGNYNEQF
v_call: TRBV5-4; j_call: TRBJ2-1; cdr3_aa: ASSSGGGTYNEQF
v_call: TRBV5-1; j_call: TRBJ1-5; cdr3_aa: ASSLAGIGNQPQH
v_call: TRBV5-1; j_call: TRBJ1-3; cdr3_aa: ASSPDNSGNTIY
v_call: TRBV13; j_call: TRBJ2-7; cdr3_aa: ASSLTGREQY
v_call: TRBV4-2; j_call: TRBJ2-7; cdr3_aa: ASSQPGQNYEQY
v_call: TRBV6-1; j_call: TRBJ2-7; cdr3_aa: ASSTRQVPYEQY
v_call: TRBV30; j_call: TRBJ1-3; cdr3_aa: AWSVGGAGNTIY
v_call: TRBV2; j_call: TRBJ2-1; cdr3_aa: ASLDGHNEQF
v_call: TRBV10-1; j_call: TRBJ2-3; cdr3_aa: ASSENTSGGTTDTQY
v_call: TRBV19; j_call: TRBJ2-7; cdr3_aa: ASSVRLAGVAYEQY
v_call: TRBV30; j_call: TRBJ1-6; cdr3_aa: AWRGDRENSPLH
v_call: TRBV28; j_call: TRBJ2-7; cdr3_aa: ASSYRDSRHQEQY
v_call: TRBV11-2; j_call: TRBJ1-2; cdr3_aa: ASSSEGDGYT
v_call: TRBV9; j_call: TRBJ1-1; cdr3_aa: ASSVAVGNTEAF
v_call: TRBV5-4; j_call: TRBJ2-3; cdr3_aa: ASSTGTSGRNSDTQY
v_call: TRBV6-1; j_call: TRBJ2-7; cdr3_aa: ASRRQGRYEQY
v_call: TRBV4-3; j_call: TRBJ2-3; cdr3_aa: ASSQDPGLGNTQY
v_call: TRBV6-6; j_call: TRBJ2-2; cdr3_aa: ASTPGGGSTGELF
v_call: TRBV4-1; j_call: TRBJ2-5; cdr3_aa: ASSQDGQSQY
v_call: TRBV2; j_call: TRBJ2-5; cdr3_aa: ASRGLAVRETQY
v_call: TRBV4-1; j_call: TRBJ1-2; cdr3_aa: ASQGTGDNYGYT
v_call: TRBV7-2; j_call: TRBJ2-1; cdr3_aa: ASSSGDSWESRYNEQF
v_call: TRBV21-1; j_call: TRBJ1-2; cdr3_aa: ASSKEKGEANYGYT
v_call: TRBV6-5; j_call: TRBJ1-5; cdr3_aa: ASRRRQAGNQPQH
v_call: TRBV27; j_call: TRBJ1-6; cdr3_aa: ASSLTGTGSYNSPLH
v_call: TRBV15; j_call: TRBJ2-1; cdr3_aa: ATSRDRARSEQF
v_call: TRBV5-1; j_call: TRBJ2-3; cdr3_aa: ASSLVSTVQDTQY
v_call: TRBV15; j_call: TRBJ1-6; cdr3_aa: ATSRRDRNSPLH